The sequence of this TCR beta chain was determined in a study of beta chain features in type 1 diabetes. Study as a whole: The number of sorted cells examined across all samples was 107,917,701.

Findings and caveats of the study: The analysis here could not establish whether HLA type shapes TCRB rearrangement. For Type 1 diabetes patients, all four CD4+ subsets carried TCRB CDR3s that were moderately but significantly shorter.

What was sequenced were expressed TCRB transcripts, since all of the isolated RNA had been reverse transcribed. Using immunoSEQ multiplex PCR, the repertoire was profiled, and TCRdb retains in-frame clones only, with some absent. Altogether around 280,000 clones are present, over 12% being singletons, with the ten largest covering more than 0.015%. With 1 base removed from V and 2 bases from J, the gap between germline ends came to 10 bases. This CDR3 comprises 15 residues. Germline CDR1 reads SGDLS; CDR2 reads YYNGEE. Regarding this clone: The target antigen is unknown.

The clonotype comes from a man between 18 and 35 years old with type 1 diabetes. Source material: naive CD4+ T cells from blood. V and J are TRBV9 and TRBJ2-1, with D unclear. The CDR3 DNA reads TGTGCCAGCAGCGTATCTGGCGGAACCTACAATGAGCAGTTCTTC. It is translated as CASSVSGGTYNEQFF.